This T cell receptor (beta chain) was found in a study of blood T cells in healthy people across ages. For the second PCR, which ran for roughly 6 to 12 cycles, a sample-barcoded 5' primer and a J-beta primer mix were used. Samples each returned at least 2.5 million CDR3-containing paired-end reads. TCRdb used MiXCR to reprocess the 5' RACE reads, holding one entry per CDR3 protein. The sample records 1.5 million to 2 million distinct CDR3 sequences, 30% to 40% being singletons. This clonotype was recorded a few times. What it binds is not known. Study results and limitations: Investigators treated diversity estimates from one million T cells as underestimates.

Germline CDR1 and CDR2: SEHNR and FQNEAQ (reference sequence). CDR3 length equals 13 residues. V was shortened by 6 bases and J by 5 bases, with 13 bases between the two germline ends. This TCR came from a human donor in good health. V and J are TRBV7-9 and TRBJ2-5; D is uncertain. The sample taken for sequencing was blood. The CDR3 coding sequence is TGTGCCAGCAGGGGTGCGGTAGGGGAGACCCAGTACTTC. Its protein product is CASRGAVGETQYF.